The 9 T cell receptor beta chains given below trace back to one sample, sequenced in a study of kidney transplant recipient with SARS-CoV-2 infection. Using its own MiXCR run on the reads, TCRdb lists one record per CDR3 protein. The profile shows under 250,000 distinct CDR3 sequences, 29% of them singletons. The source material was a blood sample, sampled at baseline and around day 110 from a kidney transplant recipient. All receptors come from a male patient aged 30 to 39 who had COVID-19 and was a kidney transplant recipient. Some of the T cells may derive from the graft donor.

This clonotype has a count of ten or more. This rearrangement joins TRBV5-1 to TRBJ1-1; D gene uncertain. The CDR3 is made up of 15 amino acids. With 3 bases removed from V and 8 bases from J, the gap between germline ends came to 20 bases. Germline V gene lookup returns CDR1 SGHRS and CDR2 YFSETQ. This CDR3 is CASSSSAGEVYEAFF. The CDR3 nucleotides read TGCGCCAGCAGCTCTTCCGCAGGTGAAGTATACGAAGCTTTCTTT.

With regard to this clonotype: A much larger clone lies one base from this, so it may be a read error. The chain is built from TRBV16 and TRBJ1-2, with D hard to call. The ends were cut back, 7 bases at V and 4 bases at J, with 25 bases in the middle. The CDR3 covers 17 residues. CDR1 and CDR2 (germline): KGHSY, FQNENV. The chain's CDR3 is CASNSVSVVRKTYGYTF. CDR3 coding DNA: TGTGCCAGCAACTCTGTCTCGGTCGTTAGAAAGACCTATGGCTACACCTTC. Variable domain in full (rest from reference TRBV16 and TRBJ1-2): GEEVAQTPKHLVRGEGQKAKLYCAPIKGHSYVFWYQQVLKNEFKFLISFQNENVFDETGMPKERFSAKCLPNSPCSLEIQATKLEDSAVYFCASNSVSVVRKTYGYTFGSGTRLTVV.

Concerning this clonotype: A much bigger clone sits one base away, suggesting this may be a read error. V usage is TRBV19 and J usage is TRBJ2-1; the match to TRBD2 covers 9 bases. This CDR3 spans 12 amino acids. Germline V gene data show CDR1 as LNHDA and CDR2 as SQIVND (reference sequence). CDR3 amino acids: CASPSGNNERFF. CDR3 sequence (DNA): TGTGCCAGTCCTAGCGGGAACAATGAGCGGTTCTTC. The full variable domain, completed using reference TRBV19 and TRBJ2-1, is DGGITQSPKYLFRKEGQNVTLSCEQNLNHDAMYWYRQDPGQGLRLIYYSQIVNDFQKGDIAEGYSVSREKKESFPLTVTSAQKNPTAFYLCASPSGNNERFFGPGTRLTVL.

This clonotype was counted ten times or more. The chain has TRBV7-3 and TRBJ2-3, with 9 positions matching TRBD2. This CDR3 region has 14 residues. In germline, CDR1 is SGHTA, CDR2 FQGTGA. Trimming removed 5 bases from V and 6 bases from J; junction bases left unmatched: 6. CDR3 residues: CASSLAGRMDTQYF. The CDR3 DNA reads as TGTGCCAGCAGCCTAGCGGGGAGGATGGATACGCAGTATTTT. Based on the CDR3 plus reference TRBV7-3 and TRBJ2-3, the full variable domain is GAGVSQTPSNKVTEKGKYVELRCDPISGHTALYWYRQSLGQGPEFLIYFQGTGAADDSGLPNDRFFAVRPEGSVSTLKIQRTERGDSAVYLCASSLAGRMDTQYFGPGTRLTVL.

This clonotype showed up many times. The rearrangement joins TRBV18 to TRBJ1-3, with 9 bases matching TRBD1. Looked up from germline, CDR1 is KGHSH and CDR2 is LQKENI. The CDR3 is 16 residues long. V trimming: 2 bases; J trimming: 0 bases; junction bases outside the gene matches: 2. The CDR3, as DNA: TGTGCCAGCTCACCAGGACAGGGGAGCTCTGGAAACACCATATATTTT. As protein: CASSPGQGSSGNTIYF.

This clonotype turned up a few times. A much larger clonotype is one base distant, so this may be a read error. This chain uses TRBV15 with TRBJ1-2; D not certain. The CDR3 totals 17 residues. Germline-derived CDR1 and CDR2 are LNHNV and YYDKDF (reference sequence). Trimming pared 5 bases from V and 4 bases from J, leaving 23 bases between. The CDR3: CATSLNLRCGKTYGYTF. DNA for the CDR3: TGTGCCACCAGCCTCAACTTAAGGTGTGGAAAGACCTATGGCTACACCTTC.

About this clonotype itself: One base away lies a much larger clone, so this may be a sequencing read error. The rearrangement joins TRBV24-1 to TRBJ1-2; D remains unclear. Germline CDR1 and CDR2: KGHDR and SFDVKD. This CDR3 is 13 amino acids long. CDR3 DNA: TGTGCCACCAGTGGTTTGACGGAGTATGGCTACACCTTC. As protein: CATSGLTEYGYTF.

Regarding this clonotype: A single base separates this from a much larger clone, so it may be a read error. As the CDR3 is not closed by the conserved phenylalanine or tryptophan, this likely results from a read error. The CDR3 DNA follows: TGTGCCAGCAGTGTTGAGTACTGCATCGGAAAGACCTATGGCTACACCCTC. The encoded protein is CASSVEYCIGKTYGYTL. The chain carries TRBV6-2 or TRBV6-3 and TRBJ1-2; no firm D call. The CDR3 has 17 residues. Trimming removed 5 bases from V and 4 bases from J, with 23 bases in between. Germline V lookup: CDR1 MNHEY, CDR2 SVGEGT.

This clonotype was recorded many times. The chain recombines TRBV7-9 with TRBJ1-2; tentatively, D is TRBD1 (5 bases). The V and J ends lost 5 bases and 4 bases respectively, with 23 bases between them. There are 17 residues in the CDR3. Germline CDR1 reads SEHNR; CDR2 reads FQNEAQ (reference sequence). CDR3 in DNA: TGTGCCAGCAGCATGGGGGGATACCATGGAAAGACCTATGGCTACACCTTC. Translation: CASSMGGYHGKTYGYTF.